This T cell receptor (beta chain) stems from a study of cytomegalovirus exposure and HLA in healthy donors. Background on the study: The approximately 110 validation repertoires used the same platform as the 500 to 700 first-cohort repertoires, a later analysis reported.

Sequencing used immunoSEQ multiplex PCR; TCRdb keeps in-frame clones, though not all of them. The top ten clones hold around 1.3% of a sample with 150,000 or so clones, roughly 89% of them seen once. About this clone: Its antigen is not identified.

Germline CDR1 and CDR2: SGHNT and YYREEE (reference sequence). Unmatched junction bases numbered 4, after V lost 2 bases and J lost 4 bases. There are 15 residues in the CDR3. Findings and limits, study-wide: Altogether, 150 to 200 TCR beta chains were recorded as cytomegalovirus-associated. Subsequent analysis found a tendency for first-cohort TCR clusters to co-occur within the 90 to 150 validation repertoires. Both high specificity and high sensitivity reportedly marked the classifier's diagnosis of cytomegalovirus status.

This clonotype was obtained from a woman aged 18-29 years in good health and CMV-seronegative. V is TRBV5-4 and J is TRBJ2-1; the match to TRBD2 covers 9 bases. Sequenced: PBMCs. CDR3 nucleotides: TGTGCCAGCAGCTTAGGCGGGGGGGGATACAATGAGCAGTTCTTC. Its protein is CASSLGGGGYNEQFF.